The 27 T cell receptor beta chains below all came from one sample that was sequenced in a study of T-cell memory formation after mild COVID-19. TCRdb fed the 5' RACE reads into MiXCR, producing one record per CDR3 protein. The sample lists around 300,000 distinct CDR3 sequences; about a sixth were seen once. The sample comprised PBMCs or a T cell subset sorted from them (not recorded which). These receptors all stem from a young man who had mild COVID-19 (a few samples of this study predate the infection). Cell type and time point are not known.

This clonotype has more than one count but fewer than ten. The rearrangement uses TRBV7-2 and TRBJ2-5; possible D gene TRBD2, 6 bases. Germline CDR1 reads SGHTA; CDR2 reads FQGNSA. V lost 3 bases and J lost 5, with 16 bases in between. The CDR3 totals 15 residues. In nucleotides, the CDR3 is TGTGCCAGCAGCTTGCCCTCAGGACTATCGGAGACCCAGTACTTC. Its translation is CASSLPSGLSETQYF.

The chain carries TRBV7-3 and TRBJ2-3, with 10 bases lining up with TRBD2. This CDR3 contains 14 residues. J was trimmed by 9 bases and V by 4 bases; bases with no gene match: 7. CDR1 and CDR2 (germline): SGHTA, FQGTGA. The CDR3 sequence: CASSSSGGWSTQYF. In nucleotides, the CDR3 is TGTGCCAGCAGCTCTAGCGGGGGTTGGTCGACGCAGTATTTT.

This clonotype has just a few counts. The chain is built from TRBV5-6 and TRBJ1-1; D might be TRBD1 (5 bases). V lost 0 bases, J lost 4 bases, and 13 bases lay in between. Per the germline V gene, CDR1 is SGHDT and CDR2 is YYEEEE. There are 15 residues in the CDR3. CDR3 nucleotide sequence: TGTGCCAGCAGCTTGGCACCGGCTAGGGGCACTGAAGCTTTCTTT. It specifies CASSLAPARGTEAFF.

This clonotype was found a few times. V is TRBV12-5 and J is TRBJ2-5; D call uncertain. The CDR3 runs 16 residues. The V end lost 2 bases, the J end lost 1 base, and 14 bases lay between the germline ends. CDR1 is LGHNT and CDR2 is FRNRAP in the germline V gene. Here the CDR3 DNA reads TGTGCTAGTGGTTTGACAGACCTTACACCCCAAGAGACCCAGTACTTC. It is translated as CASGLTDLTPQETQYF.

This clonotype was observed a few times. J is TRBJ2-1 and V is TRBV5-1, with 8 bases identical to TRBD2. CDR1 is SGHRS, CDR2 YFSETQ, per germline. CDR3 length equals 15 residues. V was pared by 4 bases and J by 8 bases, with 11 bases of the junction left unmatched. The CDR3 loop is CASSPGGATVYEQFF. The CDR3 DNA is TGCGCCAGCAGCCCCGGGGGGGCCACGGTGTATGAGCAGTTCTTC.

The chain carries TRBV5-8 and TRBJ1-4; D is unresolved. This CDR3 has 14 residues. Per the germline V gene, CDR1 is SGHTS and CDR2 is YDEGEE. Trimming took 1 base from V and 8 from J, leaving 12 bases between them. The CDR3 DNA reads as TGTGCCAGCAGCTTGACGTGGGATCGCGAAAAACTGTTTTTT. Amino acid sequence: CASSLTWDREKLFF.

This clonotype was observed a handful of times. The rearrangement uses TRBV5-1 and TRBJ1-1, with D possibly being TRBD1 (5 bases). Trimming removed 7 bases at V and 1 base at J, with 23 bases between. The CDR3 is made up of 17 amino acids. From germline, CDR1 is SGHRS and CDR2 YFSETQ. CDR3 sequence (DNA): TGCGCCAGCCTAAGAGGGGACTGGGACTACGAGAACACTGAAGCTTTCTTT. Translation: CASLRGDWDYENTEAFF.

There are many counts of this clonotype. The chain combines TRBV5-1 with TRBJ2-3; no firm D call. Germline assignment: CDR1 SGHRS and CDR2 YFSETQ. The CDR3 is made up of 15 amino acids. The V and J ends lost 4 bases and 1 base respectively, with 13 bases between them. CDR3 protein: CASSLYNPGTDTQYF. The CDR3 DNA reads TGCGCCAGCAGCCTATACAATCCTGGCACAGATACGCAGTATTTT.

The chain joins TRBV7-6 to TRBJ2-3; 15 bases match TRBD2. V dropped 5 bases and J dropped 2; count of bases not matched to a gene: 8. Germline CDR1 SGHVS, CDR2 FNYEAQ. This CDR3 comprises 18 residues. CDR3 bases: TGTGCCAGCAGCCCTCCTGGACTAGCGGGGGGGCTCACAGATACGCAGTATTTT. Translation gives CASSPPGLAGGLTDTQYF. Full variable domain (outside the CDR3, taken from reference TRBV7-6 and TRBJ2-3): GAGVSQSPRYKVTKRGQDVALRCDPISGHVSLYWYRQALGQGPEFLTYFNYEAQQDKSGLPNDRFSAERPEGSISTLTIQRTEQRDSAMYRCASSPPGLAGGLTDTQYFGPGTRLTVL.

This clonotype was seen many times. The gene calls are TRBV5-1 and TRBJ1-4, with 10 positions matching TRBD1. Per the germline V gene, CDR1 is SGHRS and CDR2 is YFSETQ. J gave up 7 bases and V 0 bases, and 6 bases lay outside the gene matches. The CDR3 contains 16 residues. CDR3 in DNA: TGCGCCAGCAGCTTGGCTGGTGGACAGGGGGTTGAAAAACTGTTTTTT. As protein: CASSLAGGQGVEKLFF.

The gene calls are TRBV7-6 and TRBJ2-3, with D unclear. Germline V lookup: CDR1 SGHVS, CDR2 FNYEAQ. CDR3 length: 13 residues. Trimming left V 1 base short and J 3 bases short, with 5 bases between. The CDR3 sequence: CASSLGVTDTQYF. The CDR3 coding sequence is TGTGCCAGCAGCTTAGGGGTGACAGATACGCAGTATTTT.

This clonotype was counted a few times. This chain links TRBV7-2 with TRBJ1-2; D is possibly TRBD1 (6 bases). The CDR3 loop spans 16 amino acids. Germline values: CDR1 SGHTA, CDR2 FQGNSA. Deletions cut 1 base from V and 5 bases from J, with 17 bases between. Written as DNA, the CDR3 is TGTGCCAGCAGCTTAGGTCCTATCAGGGGTGGATATGGCTACACCTTC. Encoded protein: CASSLGPIRGGYGYTF.

This clonotype was seen more than once but under ten times. V and J are TRBV6-5 and TRBJ2-7; D is perhaps TRBD2 (5 bases). The CDR3 loop spans 14 amino acids. V lost 2 bases and J 3 bases, leaving 11 bases between the germline ends. Per germline, CDR1 MNHEY and CDR2 SVGAGI. The CDR3 region has the DNA TGTGCCAGCAGTTACGGCGCCGGGGACTACGAGCAGTACGTC. Translation gives CASSYGAGDYEQYV.

This clonotype was observed once. The chain employs TRBV20-1 and TRBJ2-7; D gene unclear. V lost 5 bases, J lost 5 bases, and 7 bases lay in between. The germline CDR1 and CDR2 sequences are DFQATT and SNEGSKA (reference sequence). CDR3 length equals 10 residues. The CDR3 spells CSAFVDEQYF. In nucleotides, the CDR3 is TGCAGTGCTTTTGTGGACGAGCAGTACTTC.

The sample holds a few counts of this clonotype. V gene TRBV7-9 combines with J gene TRBJ1-6; 7 nucleotides line up with TRBD1. The CDR3 contains 15 residues. V trimming: 3 bases; J trimming: 6 bases; junction bases outside the gene matches: 5. Germline lookup yields CDR1 SEHNR and CDR2 FQNEAQ (reference sequence). Here the CDR3 reads CASSFTGALNSPLHF. Written as DNA, the CDR3 is TGTGCCAGCAGCTTCACAGGGGCCCTTAATTCACCCCTCCACTTT.

This clonotype was counted many times. This chain uses TRBV7-6 with TRBJ1-1; weak D call: TRBD1 (6 bases). Trimming took off 5 bases at V and 3 bases at J, with 10 bases between the two ends. The CDR3 covers 13 residues. In germline, CDR1 is SGHVS, CDR2 FNYEAQ. The CDR3 DNA is TGTGCCAGCAGCCTCACAGGGTACACTGAAGCTTTCTTT. Its protein is CASSLTGYTEAFF.

This chain uses TRBV7-8 with TRBJ2-3, with TRBD2 matching over 8 bases. Germline V CDR1 and CDR2: SGHVS, FQNEAQ. Trimming at V came to 8 bases and at J to 6 bases, leaving 7 bases not matched to a gene. The CDR3 extends over 13 amino acids. CDR3 sequence reads: CASAGGGGDTQYF. Here the CDR3 DNA reads TGTGCCAGCGCAGGAGGCGGGGGGGATACGCAGTATTTT.

This clonotype was picked up many times. This chain joins TRBV4-2 and TRBJ2-4; 8 bases match TRBD2. Trimming removed 0 bases from V and 8 bases from J; junction bases left unmatched: 9. This CDR3 spans 16 amino acids. Germline CDR1 and CDR2: LGHNA and YNFKEQ. The CDR3 DNA sequence: TGTGCCAGCAGCCAAGATCTTGCCGCGGGGGGATACATTCAGTACTTC. Translation gives CASSQDLAAGGYIQYF.

The V and J genes are TRBV27 and TRBJ2-5, with D perhaps assigned TRBD1 or TRBD2 (5 bases each). V was trimmed by 4 bases and J by 7 bases, leaving 7 bases between them. The CDR3 length is 11 residues. The V gene's germline CDR1 is MNHEY and CDR2 SMNVEV (reference sequence). In nucleotides, the CDR3 is TGTGCCAGCAGTTGGGGGAGGACCCAGTACTTC. Protein sequence: CASSWGRTQYF.

This clonotype has more than one count but fewer than ten. The V and J genes are TRBV5-1 and TRBJ2-2; D not resolved. CDR3 length: 13 residues. Germline V CDR1 and CDR2: SGHRS, YFSETQ. V lost 0 bases and J lost 3, with 3 bases in between. CDR3 region: CASSLEYTGELFF. The CDR3, as DNA: TGCGCCAGCAGCTTGGAATACACCGGGGAGCTGTTTTTT.

There are a few counts of this clonotype. The gene calls are TRBV19 and TRBJ2-2; 7 nucleotides agree with TRBD1. After removal of 6 bases from V and 1 base from J, the junction contained 11 bases not matched to a gene. The CDR3 covers 17 residues. Germline V lookup: CDR1 LNHDA, CDR2 SQIVND (reference sequence). CDR3 residues: CASSLRWAGGNTGELFF. CDR3 in DNA: TGTGCCAGTAGCCTCCGCTGGGCAGGGGGGAACACCGGGGAGCTGTTTTTT.

For this clonotype: Sequence at one end of the junction differs from germline and may be a read error. The rearrangement uses TRBV12-3 or TRBV12-4 and TRBJ2-5, with D perhaps matching TRBD2 (7 bases). CDR3 length: 16 residues. CDR3 sequence reads: CASSWGGLASQETQYF. DNA for the CDR3: TGTGCCAGCAGTTGGGGGGGGCTAGCTTCCCAAGAGACACAGTACTTC.

The chain recombines TRBV5-1 with TRBJ2-2, with D maybe TRBD1 (6 bases). The CDR3 is made up of 15 amino acids. V dropped 4 bases and J dropped 4 bases, with 14 bases sitting between them. Germline V lookup: CDR1 SGHRS, CDR2 YFSETQ. The CDR3 nucleotides read TGCGCCAGCAGCGCAACAGGGAGAGGCACCGGGGAGCTGTTTTTT. Translating it yields CASSATGRGTGELFF.

This clonotype came up a few times. This chain's CDR3 is CSVGLGETQYF. In nucleotides, the CDR3 is TGCAGCGTCGGCTTAGGGGAGACCCAGTACTTC. This chain uses TRBV29-1 with TRBJ2-5; no firm D call. This CDR3 spans 11 amino acids. Trimming removed 6 bases at V and 5 bases at J, with 10 bases between. From germline, CDR1 is SQVTM and CDR2 ANQGSEA. The full variable domain, with the rest looked up from reference TRBV29-1 and TRBJ2-5, is SAVISQKPSRDICQRGTSLTIQCQVDSQVTMMFWYRQQPGQSLTLIATANQGSEATYESGFVIDKFPISRPNLTFSTLTVSNMSPEDSSIYLCSVGLGETQYFGPGTRLLVL.

The chain is built from TRBV12-3 or TRBV12-4 and TRBJ1-5, with 7 positions matching TRBD1. The junction had 6 bases not matched to a gene; V was cut back by 5 bases and J by 2 bases. CDR3 size: 15 residues. The CDR3 here is CASSPQGIGNQPQHF. For the CDR3, the DNA is TGTGCCAGCAGTCCACAGGGGATTGGCAATCAGCCCCAGCATTTT.

The J gene is TRBJ2-1, the V gene TRBV18; 10 nucleotides line up with TRBD2. The V segment lost 1 base and the J segment 8 bases; nucleotides outside the gene matches: 5. CDR1 is KGHSH, CDR2 LQKENI, per germline. The CDR3 extends over 15 amino acids. CDR3 bases: TGTGCCAGCTCACCACTAATAGCGGGGGGCCATGAGCAGTTCTTC. Amino acids: CASSPLIAGGHEQFF.

The chain is built from TRBV7-9 and TRBJ2-1; either TRBD1 or TRBD2 may fit D (5 bases each). The V and J ends lost 0 bases and 9 bases respectively, with 12 bases between them. Germline-derived CDR1 and CDR2 are SEHNR and FQNEAQ (reference sequence). CDR3 length: 14 residues. CDR3 DNA sequence: TGTGCCAGCAGCTTAGCTCCGGGACGAAGTGAGCAGTTCTTC. It yields the protein CASSLAPGRSEQFF.